This T cell receptor (beta chain) was found in a study of memory CD4+ T cells and cytomegalovirus serostatus. Regarding the study as a whole: CMV serostatus prediction reached median AUC around 0.95, or 0.9 with US-trained model.

Germline CDR1 MNHEY, CDR2 SVGAGI. The V segment lost 6 bases and the J segment 5 bases; nucleotides outside the gene matches: 4. The CDR3 extends over 14 amino acids. The sort gate was single viable CD3+CD4+CD8-CD45RO+ cells for memory CD4+ T cells. CMV serostatus came from serum IgG against pp150, pp28, p38, p52. A remark on this clone: Antigen specificity is unknown.

Generated by immunoSEQ multiplex PCR, the TCRdb table keeps only in-frame clones and is missing some. The sample includes tens of thousands of clones, 65% to 85% of them seen just once. Sequencing was performed on memory CD4+ T cells from blood. The V gene is TRBV6-5, the J gene TRBJ2-2; 9 positions agree with TRBD1. The TCR comes from an adult in good health and CMV-seronegative. The CDR3: CASRGQGKTGELFF. Written as DNA, the CDR3 is TGTGCCAGCAGGGGACAGGGTAAAACCGGGGAGCTGTTTTTT.